Listed here are 27 T cell receptor beta chains from one sample, sequenced in a study of tumor-infiltrating lymphocytes in glioblastoma multiforme. Three nested ARM-PCR rounds with V-beta and C-beta primers built TCRB libraries. TCRdb redid the calling of the multiplex PCR reads with MiXCR, one entry per CDR3 protein. The sample has nearly 8,500 distinct CDR3 sequences; under 85% are singletons. The sequenced sample consisted of brain tumor tissue. These receptors all stem from a male donor with glioblastoma.

Of note for this clonotype: The conserved final phenylalanine or tryptophan is absent from the CDR3, which likely points to a read error. V gene TRBV20-1 combines with J gene TRBJ2-3, with D perhaps TRBD2 (5 bases). The V gene's germline CDR1 is DFQATT and CDR2 SNEGSKA (reference sequence). The V gene lost 2 bases and the J gene lost 2 bases, with 14 bases spanning the gap. This CDR3 is built from 15 residues. The CDR3 here is CSARRDSTPTDTQYY. CDR3 coding DNA: TGCAGTGCTAGACGGGATTCTACGCCCACAGATACGCAGTATTAC.

With regard to this clonotype: One end of the junction is discordant with germline, which a read error may explain. The gene calls are TRBV20-1 and TRBJ2-1; a possible D gene is TRBD2 (7 bases). The CDR3 is 14 amino acids. Germline CDR1 reads DFQATT; CDR2 reads SNEGSKA (reference sequence). DNA of the CDR3: TGCAGTGCTATAACCAGCGGGACATACAGTGAGCAGTTCTTC. This codes for CSAITSGTYSEQFF.

This clonotype was observed at least ten times. The chain carries TRBV29-1 and TRBJ2-2, with TRBD1 matching 8 bases. Per germline, CDR1 SQVTM and CDR2 ANQGSEA. The CDR3 has 15 residues. V gave up 7 bases and J gave up 0 bases; unmatched junction bases: 7. The CDR3 DNA is TGCAGCGCTTGGGTACAGGGGGCGAACACCGGGGAGCTGTTTTTT. It codes for CSAWVQGANTGELFF.

This clonotype has just one count. This may be a read error, as it is one base from a much larger clone. The rearrangement uses TRBV18 and TRBJ1-5; possible D gene TRBD1, 5 bases. This CDR3 has 16 amino acids. The germline V gene encodes CDR1 KGHSH and CDR2 LQKENI. The CDR3 here is CASSLGTGTANQHQHF. For the CDR3, the DNA is TGTGCCAGCTCACTGGGGACCGGGACGGCAAATCAGCACCAGCATTTT.

Note on this clonotype: One end of the junction varies from germline; a read error may be responsible. V usage is TRBV11-2 and J usage is TRBJ2-1; D unclear. This CDR3 is built from 12 residues. Looked up from germline, CDR1 is SGHAT and CDR2 is FQNNGV. This CDR3 is CASRCEQNEEFF. The CDR3 region has the DNA TGTGCCAGCAGGTGCGAGCAAAATGAGGAGTTCTTC.

The chain has TRBV6-5 and TRBJ2-1, with 8 bases fitting TRBD2. CDR1 is MNHEY and CDR2 is SVGAGI in the germline V gene. V shed 1 base and J 3 bases; nucleotides not matched to a gene: 5. This CDR3 spans 16 amino acids. CDR3 DNA sequence: TGTGCCAGCAGTTACTACCCAGCGGGAGACTACAATGAGCAGTTCTTC. This sequence encodes CASSYYPAGDYNEQFF.

This clonotype showed up many times. The rearrangement links TRBV24-1 to TRBJ2-1, with 9 bases identical to TRBD1. Germline-derived CDR1 and CDR2 are KGHDR and SFDVKD. V shed 1 base, J shed 8 bases, and the junction held 8 bases outside the gene matches. This CDR3 spans 16 amino acids. The CDR3 is CATSDLSQGASDEQFF. The CDR3 DNA is TGTGCCACCAGTGATTTATCACAGGGGGCCAGCGATGAGCAGTTCTTC.

Points on this clonotype: A much larger clone lies a single base off, so this may be a read error. The V gene is TRBV29-1, the J gene TRBJ2-1, with 9 bases that match TRBD1. Looked up from germline, CDR1 is SQVTM and CDR2 is ANQGSEA. This CDR3 is built from 16 residues. CDR3 bases: TGCAGCGTTGAAGACCCGGACAGGGGAACCTACAATGAGCCGTTCTTC. This encodes CSVEDPDRGTYNEPFF.

This clonotype was seen many times. The chain is built from TRBV4-3 and TRBJ2-7; 13 bases map to TRBD2. CDR3 length: 15 amino acids. Germline CDR1 and CDR2: LGHNA and YSLEER. Trimming took 4 bases from V and 2 from J; bases not matched to a gene: 2. CDR3 bases: TGCGCCAGCAGCCTCGGGACTAGCGGGACCTACGAGCAGTACTTC. Its translation: CASSLGTSGTYEQYF.

For this clonotype: Compared with germline, one end of the junction differs, possibly owing to a read error. The V gene is TRBV11-3, the J gene TRBJ2-1; unclear D gene. The CDR3 totals 13 residues. Germline assignment: CDR1 SGHNT and CDR2 YENEEA. CDR3 coding DNA: TGTGCCAGCAGCTCCGTAGGGCCCAATGAGCGGTTCTTC. Translation: CASSSVGPNERFF.

As concerns this clonotype: Because the CDR3 is missing its conserved closing phenylalanine or tryptophan, this is likely a read error. It is unclear where the CDR3 begins or ends on the DNA, so no DNA is shown, and the CDR3 is as TCRdb lists it. The chain joins TRBV4-2 to TRBJ2-3; the listed D gene, TRBD2, was not tested against the DNA. The CDR3 is 17 amino acids long, termini counted. The germline V gene encodes CDR1 LGHNA and CDR2 YNFKEQ. This CDR3 is CASSQDPLGLAGDTWYL.

The rearrangement joins TRBV10-3 to TRBJ2-7; D might be TRBD2 (6 bases). CDR1 and CDR2 from the germline V gene are ENHRY and SYGVKD. This CDR3 has 14 residues. Trimming shortened V by 4 bases and J by 8 bases, and 18 bases separated the two germline ends. As DNA, the CDR3 is TGTGCCATCAGTGGGAGGGTTGGGGGTTACCAGCAGTACTTC. Protein product: CAISGRVGGYQQYF.

The rearrangement links TRBV6-5 to TRBJ2-7; D possibly matches TRBD1 or TRBD2 (6 bases each). The CDR3 is made up of 15 amino acids. V lost 0 bases and J lost 7, with 16 bases in between. Per germline, CDR1 MNHEY and CDR2 SVGAGI. The CDR3 spells CASSYSLTGLTEQYF. As DNA, the CDR3 is TGTGCCAGCAGTTACTCTTTGACAGGACTAACTGAGCAGTACTTC.

The V and J genes are TRBV4-1 and TRBJ1-6; D gene unclear. Germline loops: CDR1 MGHRA, CDR2 YSYEKL. The CDR3 loop spans 15 amino acids. The CDR3 spells CASQSLAYGVSPLHF. CDR3 nucleotide sequence: TGCGCAAGCCAAAGCCTGGCATATGGGGTTTCACCCCTCCACTTT.

J is TRBJ1-2 and V is TRBV11-2; TRBD1 is a possible D gene (6 bases). CDR1 and CDR2 from the germline V gene are SGHAT and FQNNGV. Trimming stripped 5 bases from V and 0 bases from J, with 13 bases between. This CDR3 contains 15 residues. CDR3 amino acids: CASSPRRGPNYGYTF. As DNA, the CDR3 is TGTGCCAGCAGCCCCCGTCGGGGGCCTAACTATGGCTACACCTTC.

The V gene is TRBV11-2, the J gene TRBJ2-5; D gene unclear. Germline V gives CDR1 SGHAT, CDR2 FQNNGV. This CDR3 spans 15 amino acids. Trimming removed 1 base from V and 4 bases from J, with 13 bases in between. Written as DNA, the CDR3 is TGTGCCAGCAGCTTAGTAGTGGGGTCGCTAGAGACCCAGTACTTC. Protein: CASSLVVGSLETQYF.

This chain uses TRBV6-6 with TRBJ1-3; no firm D call. Germline values: CDR1 MNHNY, CDR2 SVGAGI (reference sequence). The V end lost 7 bases, the J end lost 3 bases, and 13 bases lay between the germline ends. This CDR3 has 14 residues. Here the CDR3 DNA reads TGTGCCAGCATGGGCAGGAGCTATGGAAACACCATATATTTT. This codes for CASMGRSYGNTIYF.

This clonotype was recorded once. The chain recombines TRBV11-2 with TRBJ2-3; D remains ambiguous. The germline V gene encodes CDR1 SGHAT and CDR2 FQNNGV. The CDR3 length is 13 residues. V shed 1 base and J shed 5 bases, with 7 bases lying between them. This CDR3 is CASSLAGEDTQYF. In DNA form, the CDR3 reads TGTGCCAGCAGCTTAGCGGGTGAAGATACGCAGTATTTT.

The chain employs TRBV11-3 and TRBJ1-1; tentative D call: TRBD1 (5 bases). With 3 bases removed from V and 11 bases from J, the gap between germline ends came to 25 bases. This CDR3 spans 16 amino acids. Per germline, CDR1 SGHNT and CDR2 YENEEA. CDR3 coding DNA: TGTGCCAGCAGCTTCAAGGGTGAGGGGCTAAACATTGAGGCTTTCTTT. It translates to CASSFKGEGLNIEAFF.

Concerning this clonotype itself: The germline gene is not matched at one end of the junction; a read error may be the cause. J is TRBJ2-2 and V is TRBV5-6; 7 bases fit TRBD2. The CDR3 runs to 16 residues. Germline CDR1 SGHDT, CDR2 YYEEEE. CDR3 coding DNA: TGTGCCAGCATCTTGAACCGGGGGGTTAACACCGAGGAGCTGTTTTTT. Amino acids: CASILNRGVNTEELFF.

The CDR3 nucleotides read TGTGCCAGCAGTTTTGGCAGGGACTATGGAAACACCATATATTTT. This gives the protein CASSFGRDYGNTIYF. The V gene is TRBV6-6, the J gene TRBJ1-3; weak D call: TRBD1 (5 bases). CDR3 size: 15 residues. Germline V gene lookup returns CDR1 MNHNY and CDR2 SVGAGI (reference sequence). Trimming shortened V by 4 bases and J by 3 bases, and 13 bases separated the two germline ends.

The chain recombines TRBV11-2 with TRBJ2-6; perhaps TRBD1 as D (6 bases). Germline V CDR1 and CDR2: SGHAT, FQNNGV. CDR3 length: 15 amino acids. Trimming cost V 3 bases and J 2 bases, with 8 bases left between them. This CDR3 reads CASSFTGTGANVLTF. The CDR3 bases are TGTGCCAGCAGCTTCACAGGGACTGGGGCCAACGTCCTGACTTTC.

This clonotype was detected a few times. The chain couples TRBV20-1 to TRBJ2-5, with D possibly being TRBD1 (6 bases). CDR3 length: 14 residues. V lost 2 bases, J lost 5 bases, and 15 bases lay in between. Germline V gene data show CDR1 as DFQATT and CDR2 as SNEGSKA (reference sequence). The CDR3 here is CSARSGADLETQYF. The CDR3 DNA reads TGCAGTGCTAGATCAGGGGCTGATTTGGAGACCCAGTACTTC.

The genes are TRBV14 and TRBJ1-3, with D perhaps matching TRBD1 (6 bases). The germline gives CDR1 SGHDN, CDR2 FVKESK. The CDR3 is 16 residues long. The V gene lost 4 bases and the J gene lost 0 bases, with 13 bases spanning the gap. The CDR3 loop reads CASSLLRTASGNTIYF. DNA for the CDR3: TGTGCCAGCAGCCTCCTTCGGACAGCCTCTGGAAACACCATATATTTT.

This clonotype was detected only once. No conserved phenylalanine or tryptophan ends this CDR3, so it is likely a read error. This chain joins TRBV20-1 and TRBJ2-5; 11 nucleotides agree with TRBD2. This CDR3 is built from 15 residues. Germline V CDR1 and CDR2: DFQATT, SNEGSKA (reference sequence). This chain's CDR3 is CNARDLGLADETQYS. CDR3 coding DNA: TGCAATGCTAGAGATTTGGGACTAGCGGACGAGACCCAGTACTCC.

Note on this clonotype: The junction departs from germline at one end; a sequencing error may be responsible. This chain connects TRBV10-2 to TRBJ2-3, with a tentative D call TRBD1 (6 bases). The CDR3 is 15 residues long. Per the germline V gene, CDR1 is WSHSY and CDR2 is SAAADI. In DNA form, the CDR3 reads TGCGCCAGCAGCAAGGCAGGGGCCGGGGCAGATACGCTGTATTTT. This codes for CASSKAGAGADTLYF.

This clonotype was detected only a few times. Since no conserved phenylalanine or tryptophan closes the CDR3, a read error is the likely cause. V usage is TRBV7-9 and J usage is TRBJ2-1; no definite D call. Germline V gene data show CDR1 as SEHNR and CDR2 as FQNEAQ (reference sequence). This CDR3 region has 14 residues. V was trimmed by 1 base and J by 5 bases, leaving 9 bases between them. The CDR3 loop is CASSLVSVHNEQFL. DNA of the CDR3: TGTGCCAGCAGCTTAGTTTCAGTTCACAATGAGCAGTTCTTA.